These T cell receptor beta chains were read from a single sample in a study of OX40 agonist ivuxolimab in advanced cancers. Here immunoSEQ multiplex PCR was the method, and the copy in TCRdb shows in-frame clones only, minus some. This table holds about 69,000 clones, approximately 90% found once. Sequenced material: CD4+ or CD8+ T cells sorted from blood, taken in a trial of the OX40 agonist ivuxolimab. The source of these receptors is an adult with an advanced solid tumor such as melanoma, head and neck, liver or kidney cancer. Each CDR3 is given with its conserved first and last residue. A D gene is named only where the DNA matches it firmly. For some rows the clone size is stated as once, few or many, or as a class when expanded; others skip it.

d_call	clone_size	v_call	j_call	cdr3_length	cdr3_nt	cdr3_aa
TRBD1	.	TRBV7-3	TRBJ2-7	14	TGTGCCAGCAGCTCACACAGGGGTACCTACGAGCAGTACTTC	CASSSHRGTYEQYF
TRBD2	.	TRBV18	TRBJ2-7	16	TGTGCCAGCTCACCGATCGGAGCGGGAGGGAACTACGAGCAGTACTTC	CASSPIGAGGNYEQYF
TRBD2	.	TRBV28	TRBJ2-7	15	TGTGCCAGCAGTTTCCCCGCTAGCGGGAACTACGAGCAGTACTTC	CASSFPASGNYEQYF
TRBD2	once	TRBV7-6	TRBJ2-1	17	TGTGCCAGCAGCCCTGGACTAGCGGTTAATGTTGGAGGTGAGCAGTTCTTC	CASSPGLAVNVGGEQFF
.	.	TRBV28	TRBJ1-2	17	TGTGCCAGCAGTTTGGGGGCAGGGGCCCTAAACCCCTATGGCTACACCTTC	CASSLGAGALNPYGYTF
TRBD2	.	TRBV9	TRBJ2-1	18	TGTGCCAGCAGCGTAGGAGGGACTAGCGGGAGGGTTGGCAATGAGCAGTTCTTC	CASSVGGTSGRVGNEQFF
.	.	TRBV10-3	TRBJ2-7	14	TGTGCCATCAGTGAGTCGAACAGGAACTACGAGCAGTACTTC	CAISESNRNYEQYF
.	once	TRBV5-1	TRBJ2-1	15	TGCGCCAGCAGAACCGGGACACAAACCTACAATGAGCAGTTCTTC	CASRTGTQTYNEQFF
.	.	TRBV12-5	TRBJ1-5	13	TGTGCTAGTGGTTGGGACAGCAATCAGCCCCAGCATTTT	CASGWDSNQPQHF
.	.	TRBV6-5	TRBJ1-2	15	TGTGCCAGCAGTTACGGAACAAAAATTAACTATGGCTACACCTTC	CASSYGTKINYGYTF
.	.	TRBV7-2	TRBJ2-7	13	TGTGCCAGCAGTAAGAGACTGGCCTACGAGCAGTACTTC	CASSKRLAYEQYF
TRBD1	.	TRBV27	TRBJ2-7	14	TGTGCCAGTAACCCCCGGGACAGGGTGTACGAGCAGTACTTC	CASNPRDRVYEQYF
TRBD1	few	TRBV11-2	TRBJ1-5	15	TGTGCCAGCAGCTCAGGACAGGCTCCCAATCAGCCCCAGCATTTT	CASSSGQAPNQPQHF
.	.	TRBV19	TRBJ1-1	12	TGTGCCAGTACCCCCGGGGGCCCTGAAGCTTTCTTT	CASTPGGPEAFF
.	.	TRBV7-3	TRBJ2-2	16	TGTGCCAGCAGCCCAACCGGTATACCCGGTTCCGGGGAGCTGTTTTTT	CASSPTGIPGSGELFF
.	.	TRBV7-9	TRBJ2-2	13	TGTGCCAGCAGCTTATTAGCGTCCGGGGAGCTGTTTTTT	CASSLLASGELFF
TRBD1	.	TRBV29-1	TRBJ2-7	13	TGCAGCGTTTCCCAGGGGGATGCCTACGAGCAGTACTTC	CSVSQGDAYEQYF
.	.	TRBV6-5	TRBJ2-7	15	TGTGCCAGCAGTTACGGGGGCTCCTCCCGCTACGAGCAGTACTTC	CASSYGGSSRYEQYF
TRBD2	.	TRBV9	TRBJ2-2	18	TGTGCCAGCAGCGTCAACACCCTAGCGGGAGGGAACACCGGGGAGCTGTTTTTT	CASSVNTLAGGNTGELFF
.	.	TRBV2	TRBJ2-3	13	TGTGCCAGCCCCGGAAGGGGCACAGATACGCAGTATTTT	CASPGRGTDTQYF
TRBD1	.	TRBV27	TRBJ1-2	17	TGTGCCAGCAGTTCGAGAGCCGGACAGGGGACGGTGTATGGCTACACCTTC	CASSSRAGQGTVYGYTF
TRBD1	.	TRBV18	TRBJ2-2	17	TGTGCCAGCTCATTTCGACCGGGACAGGGAGACACCGGGGAGCTGTTTTTT	CASSFRPGQGDTGELFF
.	once	TRBV15	TRBJ2-3	16	TGTGCCACCAGCAGAGATAGGACAGTGCGCACAGATACGCAGTATTTT	CATSRDRTVRTDTQYF
.	.	TRBV11-2	TRBJ2-1	13	TGTGCCAGCAGCTTAGATCTTGCGGGGATGCAGTTCTTC	CASSLDLAGMQFF
.	.	TRBV18	TRBJ2-7	15	TGTGCCAGCTCAAACCGCGGCGGGAATGACTACGAGCAGTACTTC	CASSNRGGNDYEQYF
.	.	TRBV23-1	TRBJ2-5	16	TGCGCCAGCAGAGAGCACCCCGCGTGTAAGGGAGAGACCCAGTACTTC	CASREHPACKGETQYF
.	.	TRBV9	TRBJ2-2	14	TGTGCCAGCAGCGTAGCGGCGAACACCGGGGAGCTGTTTTTT	CASSVAANTGELFF
TRBD1	.	TRBV7-8	TRBJ1-5	18	TGTGCCAGCAGCCCAACGGGACACAGGGGATTAGGCAATCAGCCCCAGCATTTT	CASSPTGHRGLGNQPQHF
TRBD1	.	TRBV7-3	TRBJ1-2	14	TGTGCCAGCAGCTTCGACAGGGGGAACTATGGCTACACCTTC	CASSFDRGNYGYTF
TRBD2	.	TRBV18	TRBJ2-3	15	TGTGCCAGCTCACCACGAGCGGGAGTAACAGATACGCAGTATTTT	CASSPRAGVTDTQYF
TRBD1	.	TRBV25-1	TRBJ2-7	14	TGTGCCAGCAGTGGGACAGGGTTAGGTTACGAGCAGTACTTC	CASSGTGLGYEQYF
.	.	TRBV28	TRBJ1-1	14	TGTGCCAGCAGTTTAAGGGGGACACTACGTGAAGCTTTCTTT	CASSLRGTLREAFF
.	.	TRBV6-1	TRBJ2-2	15	TGTGCCAGCAGTGTTCTTCAAGGGAACACCGGGGAGCTGTTTTTT	CASSVLQGNTGELFF
.	.	TRBV29-1	TRBJ1-4	10	TGCAGCGGGGGGGATGAAAAACTGTTTTTT	CSGGDEKLFF
.	.	TRBV19	TRBJ2-7	15	TGTGCCAGTAGTAAACGGGCAGGGAGTCTCTACGAGCAGTACTTC	CASSKRAGSLYEQYF
TRBD1	.	TRBV15	TRBJ1-4	14	TGTGCCACCAGCCTGGGACAGGGACAAGAAAAACTGTTTTTT	CATSLGQGQEKLFF
TRBD2	.	TRBV5-6	TRBJ2-1	17	TGTGCCAGCAGCTTGGCCCTACTAGCGGGAATAGGGAATGAGCAGTTCTTC	CASSLALLAGIGNEQFF
TRBD2	.	TRBV7-9	TRBJ2-5	15	TGTGCCAGCAGCTTAGGTTCAGCGGGAGCCGAGACCCAGTACTTC	CASSLGSAGAETQYF
.	.	TRBV27	TRBJ2-1	13	TGTGCCAGCAGTTTATTGGGGGTTGAAGAGCAGTTCTTC	CASSLLGVEEQFF
.	.	TRBV19	TRBJ2-1	13	TGTGCCAGTAGTTTCCGGGCCGAGAATGAGCAGTTCTTC	CASSFRAENEQFF
TRBD1	.	TRBV7-6	TRBJ2-1	13	TGTGCCAGCAGCCCAACTATGGGACAGGGAGAGTTCTTC	CASSPTMGQGEFF
.	.	TRBV28	TRBJ2-7	13	TGTGCCAGCAGTGCAGGGGTCCCACGCGAGCAGTACTTC	CASSAGVPREQYF
TRBD2	.	TRBV9	TRBJ2-1	15	TGTGCCAGCAGCGGCCAGGGTCTACTAGCGAATGAGCAGTTCTTC	CASSGQGLLANEQFF
.	.	TRBV7-2	TRBJ2-1	12	TGTGCCAGCAGCTTAGTTGCCCAATCTCTGTTCTTC	CASSLVAQSLFF
TRBD1	.	TRBV11-2	TRBJ2-7	15	TGTGCCAGCAGCTTAGGAGGGGGCGCCAGGTACGAGCAGTACTTC	CASSLGGGARYEQYF
TRBD1	.	TRBV6-1	TRBJ1-2	15	TGTGCCAGCAGTGAAGCCGGGGGACAGGGCTATGGCTACACCTTC	CASSEAGGQGYGYTF
.	.	TRBV11-2	TRBJ2-7	15	TGTGCCAGCAGCTTAGTAGCGGATATCTCCTACGAGCAGTACTTC	CASSLVADISYEQYF
TRBD1	.	TRBV2	TRBJ1-1	12	TGTGCCAGCAGTTCACAGGGGGCAAAAGCTTTCTTT	CASSSQGAKAFF
TRBD1	.	TRBV5-4	TRBJ1-5	14	TGTGCCAGCAGCTTGCAGGGGGGCAATCAGCCCCAGCATTTT	CASSLQGGNQPQHF
TRBD1	.	TRBV7-2	TRBJ1-2	17	TGTGCCAGCAGCCCCACCGGGACAGCCCCAGGTGACTATGGCTACACCTTC	CASSPTGTAPGDYGYTF
TRBD2	.	TRBV19	TRBJ2-7	15	TGTGCCAGTAGTCACCCCAGCGGGAGGGCCGAAGAGCAGTACTTC	CASSHPSGRAEEQYF
.	.	TRBV2	TRBJ1-2	13	TGTGCCGGTACAGGGCAACCTAACTATGGCTACACCTTC	CAGTGQPNYGYTF
.	.	TRBV19	TRBJ1-1	16	TGTGCCAGTAGTGCCCCAGGATCCTCTTCGAACACTGAAGCTTTCTTT	CASSAPGSSSNTEAFF
.	.	TRBV29-1	TRBJ2-3	12	TGCAGCGTTGCCCCCACTATGGATACGCAGTATTTT	CSVAPTMDTQYF
.	.	TRBV5-1	TRBJ2-3	12	TGCGCCAGCAGCTTGGTCTCAGATACGCAGTATTTT	CASSLVSDTQYF
.	.	TRBV7-3	TRBJ2-7	14	TGTGCCAGCAGCTTACTTCCAAGCTCCTACGAGCAGTACTTC	CASSLLPSSYEQYF
.	.	TRBV28	TRBJ2-7	15	TGTGCCAGCAGTCCTTTCGGGTGGGGAGGGGGCGAGCAGTACTTC	CASSPFGWGGGEQYF
TRBD2	.	TRBV19	TRBJ2-3	15	TGTGCCACCAGACTAGCGGGAGGGCCGGGAGATACGCAGTATTTT	CATRLAGGPGDTQYF
TRBD1	few	TRBV11-2	TRBJ2-3	14	TGTGCCAGCAGCCGGGACAGGGTGACAGATACGCAGTATTTT	CASSRDRVTDTQYF
TRBD2	.	TRBV28	TRBJ2-3	16	TGTGCCAGCAGTTTGTTGACTAGCGGGATCCCAGATACGCAGTATTTT	CASSLLTSGIPDTQYF